A single sample is the source of the 19 T cell receptor beta chains below, sequenced in a study of vaccination effects on CD4 cells after COVID-19. In the ViraFEST assay, antigen-specific CD4+ clonotypes were identified by expansion after peptide-pool stimulation. The culture ran for around ten days before CD4+ T cells were isolated. In the vaccine recipients, nucleocapsid antibodies were negative and there was no prior SARS-CoV-2 infection. Their target antigens are unknown. TCRdb's copy holds only in-frame clones and misses some; the assay was immunoSEQ multiplex PCR. The sample includes around 63,000 clones, about 79% of them seen just once. The starting material was CD4+ T cells from PBMCs cultured with HCoV-OC43 spike peptides, obtained before COVID-19 vaccination. Stated subset: HCoV-OC43 spike overlapping peptide pool stimulation. The source is a human donor who received a COVID-19 vaccine.

The chain couples TRBV6-5 to TRBJ1-1; D is ambiguous. There are 13 residues in the CDR3. Trimming removed 5 bases at V and 1 base at J, with 8 bases between. CDR1 MNHEY and CDR2 SVGAGI come from the germline V gene. The CDR3 sequence: CASSPTTNTEAFF. CDR3 DNA sequence: TGTGCCAGCAGTCCGACAACGAACACTGAAGCTTTCTTT.

The V and J genes are TRBV24-1 and TRBJ1-2; the D is unclear. Germline V gene data show CDR1 as KGHDR and CDR2 as SFDVKD. This CDR3 region has 15 residues. V lost 3 bases and J lost 4, with 14 bases in between. DNA for the CDR3: TGTGCCACCAGTGATCCGAAAGGAAAGAGCTATGGCTACACCTTC. Its translation is CATSDPKGKSYGYTF.

This CDR3 is CASSVDGYSNQPQHF. The CDR3 DNA is TGTGCCAGCAGCGTAGACGGTTATAGCAATCAGCCCCAGCATTTT. The rearrangement links TRBV2 to TRBJ1-5; D not certain. The CDR3 sequence is 15 residues long. V was clipped by 6 bases and J by 0 bases, with 12 bases between them. Looked up from germline, CDR1 is SNHLY and CDR2 is FYNNEI.

The rearrangement links TRBV28 to TRBJ1-5; a possible D gene is TRBD1 (5 bases). There are 14 residues in the CDR3. From germline, CDR1 is MDHEN and CDR2 SYDVKM. The ends were cut back, 7 bases at V and 3 bases at J, with 13 bases in the middle. For the CDR3, the DNA is TGTGCCAGCACGCCCGGGGGAAACAATCAGCCCCAGCATTTT. Protein product: CASTPGGNNQPQHF.

The rearrangement uses TRBV6-5 and TRBJ1-2; TRBD1 matches 9 bases. Germline CDR1 MNHEY, CDR2 SVGAGI. J was trimmed by 4 bases and V by 8 bases; bases with no gene match: 8. This CDR3 has 14 amino acids. DNA for the CDR3: TGTGCCAGCGCAAAGGACAGGGGCCTCTATGGCTACACCTTC. Translation: CASAKDRGLYGYTF.

The genes are TRBV5-1 and TRBJ1-4; TRBD1 matches at 9 bases. This CDR3 has 15 amino acids. V was clipped by 4 bases and J by 8 bases; unmatched bases: 9. Germline V gives CDR1 SGHRS, CDR2 YFSETQ. CDR3 coding DNA: TGCGCCAGCAGCGGACTGGACAGGGGCGAGGAAAAACTGTTTTTT. Residues: CASSGLDRGEEKLFF.

CDR3 residues: CASSLDWDQPQHF. Written as DNA, the CDR3 is TGCGCCAGCAGCTTGGACTGGGATCAGCCCCAGCATTTT. V and J are TRBV5-1 and TRBJ1-5; the D is unclear. Trimming left V 0 bases short and J 5 bases short, with 6 bases between. Germline lookup yields CDR1 SGHRS and CDR2 YFSETQ. The CDR3 has 13 residues. Complete variable domain (other parts from reference TRBV5-1 and TRBJ1-5): KAGVTQTPRYLIKTRGQQVTLSCSPISGHRSVSWYQQTPGQGLQFLFEYFSETQRNKGNFPGRFSGRQFSNSRSEMNVSTLELGDSALYLCASSLDWDQPQHFGDGTRLSIL.

The chain combines TRBV2 with TRBJ1-2; 7 nucleotides align to TRBD1. This CDR3 contains 15 residues. V lost 4 bases and J lost 2; bases outside the gene matches: 7. Germline CDR1 SNHLY, CDR2 FYNNEI. In DNA, the CDR3 is TGTGCCAGCAGTGTTGGGAGGGGACAGAACTATGGCTACACCTTC. Its translation: CASSVGRGQNYGYTF.

This clone was seen a few times. This sequence joins TRBV5-6 and TRBJ2-7; D uncertain. The CDR3 length is 12 residues. Germline V gives CDR1 SGHDT, CDR2 YYEEEE. Trimming removed 1 base from V and 4 bases from J, with 6 bases in between. This chain's CDR3 is CASSLLDYEQYV. The CDR3 DNA is TGTGCCAGCAGCTTGTTGGATTACGAGCAGTACGTC.

CDR3 region: CASSLMGRDNSPLHF. CDR3 sequence (DNA): TGTGCCAGCAGCTTAATGGGTAGAGATAATTCACCCCTCCACTTT. This sequence joins TRBV7-3 and TRBJ1-6, with no clear D. V gave up 1 base and J gave up 5 bases, with 9 bases separating them. CDR1 is SGHTA and CDR2 is FQGTGA in the germline V gene. This CDR3 contains 15 residues.

The rearrangement links TRBV29-1 to TRBJ1-2, with 7 bases lining up with TRBD1. Germline V lookup: CDR1 SQVTM, CDR2 ANQGSEA. This CDR3 has 13 residues. The V segment lost 6 bases and the J segment 8 bases; nucleotides outside the gene matches: 12. The chain's CDR3 is CSVARSGQRGYTF. In DNA, the CDR3 is TGCAGCGTGGCGCGTTCGGGACAGCGGGGCTACACCTTC.

The chain is built from TRBV7-8 and TRBJ2-2; TRBD2 might be the D (6 bases). V was pared by 2 bases and J by 2 bases, with 9 bases between. This CDR3 region has 15 residues. Germline V CDR1 and CDR2: SGHVS, FQNEAQ. CDR3: CASSLRDFNTGELFF. The CDR3 nucleotides read TGTGCCAGCAGCTTACGGGACTTTAACACCGGGGAGCTGTTTTTT.

This clone was detected a few times. This chain connects TRBV6-2 or TRBV6-3 to TRBJ1-2; D gene unclear. CDR1 is MNHEY and CDR2 is SVGEGT in the germline V gene. Trimming took off 3 bases at V and 2 bases at J, with 10 bases between the two ends. CDR3 length: 14 residues. CDR3: CASSYTGQNYGYTF. The CDR3 nucleotides are TGTGCCAGCAGTTATACTGGGCAGAACTATGGCTACACCTTC.

The rearrangement joins TRBV18 to TRBJ2-2, with no clear D. CDR3 length: 16 amino acids. Trimming cost V 1 base and J 0 bases, with 9 bases left between them. Germline CDR1 and CDR2: KGHSH and LQKENI. CDR3 sequence (DNA): TGTGCCAGCTCACCACGCGAACAGTCGAACACCGGGGAGCTGTTTTTT. The encoded protein is CASSPREQSNTGELFF. The full variable domain, in which reference TRBV18 and TRBJ2-2 provide the parts outside the CDR3, is NAGVMQNPRHLVRRRGQEARLRCSPMKGHSHVYWYRQLPEEGLKFMVYLQKENIIDESGMPKERFSAEFPKEGPSILRIQQVVRGDSAAYFCASSPREQSNTGELFFGEGSRLTVL.

The rearrangement uses TRBV6-1 and TRBJ2-3, with D possibly being TRBD2 (5 bases). CDR3 length: 15 amino acids. The germline V gene encodes CDR1 MNHNS and CDR2 SASEGT. V was cut by 2 bases and J by 5 bases, with 14 bases left in between. CDR3 loop: CASSEFGSRGDTQYF. CDR3 sequence (DNA): TGTGCCAGCAGTGAATTTGGCTCTCGGGGAGATACGCAGTATTTT.

The CDR3 protein is CASSPWGQGGDTQYF. The DNA for the CDR3 is TGTGCCAGCAGCCCGTGGGGACAGGGGGGAGATACGCAGTATTTT. This rearrangement joins TRBV5-8 to TRBJ2-3, with 11 bases fitting TRBD1. The CDR3 length is 15 residues. CDR1 and CDR2 from the germline V gene are SGHTS and YDEGEE. Trimming at V came to 4 bases and at J to 5 bases, leaving 6 bases not matched to a gene. Full variable domain (missing parts from reference TRBV5-8 and TRBJ2-3): EAGVTQSPTHLIKTRGQQATLRCSPISGHTSVYWYQQALGLGLQFLLWYDEGEERNRGNFPPRFSGRQFPNYSSELNVNALELEDSALYLCASSPWGQGGDTQYFGPGTRLTVL.

This chain connects TRBV2 to TRBJ2-5; D not certain. The CDR3 spans 13 residues. V was pared by 2 bases and J by 5 bases, with 9 bases between. Looked up from germline, CDR1 is SNHLY and CDR2 is FYNNEI. As DNA, the CDR3 is TGTGCCAGCAGTGAACTAGGTGGGGAGACCCAGTACTTC. This translates into CASSELGGETQYF.

The sample holds one count of this clone. The chain carries TRBV29-1 and TRBJ1-2, with a tentative D call TRBD1 (5 bases). The germline V and J ends were trimmed by 4 bases and 7 bases, with 19 bases remaining between them. The CDR3 sequence is 14 residues long. The germline gives CDR1 SQVTM, CDR2 ANQGSEA. The CDR3 DNA sequence: TGCAGCGTTGTTCAACCGGGACTCCTGGGTGGCTACACCTTC. Translated: CSVVQPGLLGGYTF.

CDR3 loop: CASSRYRASSTDTQYF. In DNA form, the CDR3 reads TGTGCCAGCAGCCGCTACAGGGCCTCTAGCACAGATACGCAGTATTTT. The chain employs TRBV27 and TRBJ2-3; D perhaps matches TRBD1 (6 bases). Trimming cost V 6 bases and J 0 bases, with 16 bases left between them. The CDR3 is 16 amino acids. Germline CDR1 reads MNHEY; CDR2 reads SMNVEV (reference sequence).